This T cell receptor beta chain was captured in a study of T-cell memory formation after mild COVID-19. Notes on the study in general: Cross-reactive memory seemingly joined, as some responding clones were found in pre-infection memory. CD4+ bias marked clones expanding day 15 to 37, unlike balanced contracting clones.

This clonotype was observed at least ten times. The antigen is unknown. TCR alpha and TCR beta cDNA libraries carrying sample barcodes and UMIs were produced by 5'RACE using constant-segment primers. Via MiXCR, TCRdb re-called the 5' RACE reads, giving one row per CDR3 protein. The repertoire has about half a million distinct CDR3 sequences, roughly 18% of them found once; the top ten carry roughly an eighth. CDR1 and CDR2 from the germline V gene are DFQATT and SNEGSKA (reference sequence). Trimming shortened V by 1 base and J by 0 bases, and 13 bases separated the two germline ends. This CDR3 has 17 residues.

The material sequenced was PBMCs or a T cell subset sorted from them (not recorded which). The sequence was collected from an adult woman who had mild COVID-19 (a few samples of this study predate the infection). Cell type and time point are not known. V is TRBV20-1 and J is TRBJ1-6; D possibly corresponds to TRBD1 (5 bases). The CDR3 DNA is TGCAGTGCTAGAGTAACAGGAATGAGCTCCTATAATTCACCCCTCCACTTT. Encoded protein: CSARVTGMSSYNSPLHF.